One sample yielded the 14 T cell receptor beta chains listed below, sequenced in a study of shared clonotypes between healthy human individuals. Some clones are missing from TCRdb's copy, which holds only in-frame ones; the method was immunoSEQ multiplex PCR. The sample has around 2,000,000 clones; roughly 95% are singletons. Naive CD8 cells lacked CD45RO and underwent positive selection for CCR7, leaving out terminally differentiated effector memory CD45RA+ cells. Sequences were obtained from naive CD8+ T cells sorted from blood. The origin of the receptors is a man in his late teens or twenties in good health.

The rearrangement joins TRBV12-5 to TRBJ1-1, with 9 positions matching TRBD1. Germline CDR1 and CDR2: LGHNT and FRNRAP. The CDR3 contains 15 residues. Trimming at V came to 1 base and at J to 3 bases, leaving 3 bases not matched to a gene. The CDR3, as DNA: TGTGCTAGTGGTTTGGGCGGACAGGGGCACACTGAAGCTTTCTTT. Protein product: CASGLGGQGHTEAFF. Together with reference TRBV12-5 and TRBJ1-1, the CDR3 gives the full variable domain: DARVTQTPRHKVTEMGQEVTMRCQPILGHNTVFWYRQTMMQGLELLAYFRNRAPLDDSGMPKDRFSAEMPDATLATLKIQPSEPRDSAVYFCASGLGGQGHTEAFFGQGTRLTVV.

The chain links TRBV7-9 to TRBJ1-1; weak D call: TRBD1 (5 bases). V was trimmed by 5 bases and J by 4 bases, leaving 17 bases between them. CDR1 and CDR2 from the germline V gene are SEHNR and FQNEAQ (reference sequence). CDR3 length equals 15 residues. CDR3 nucleotide sequence: TGTGCCAGCAGCCTCTCATCGACAGTTCCCACTGAAGCTTTCTTT. This encodes CASSLSSTVPTEAFF. Full variable domain (missing parts from reference TRBV7-9 and TRBJ1-1): DTGVSQNPRHKITKRGQNVTFRCDPISEHNRLYWYRQTLGQGPEFLTYFQNEAQLEKSRLLSDRFSAERPKGSFSTLEIQRTEQGDSAMYLCASSLSSTVPTEAFFGQGTRLTVV.

This chain links TRBV9 with TRBJ2-7; tentative D call: TRBD1 (6 bases). CDR1 is SGDLS, CDR2 YYNGEE, per germline. Trimming took off 0 bases at V and 4 bases at J, with 11 bases between the two ends. The CDR3 spans 14 residues. CDR3 sequence (DNA): TGTGCCAGCAGCGTAGCGACAGGACCTTACGAGCAGTACTTC. It specifies CASSVATGPYEQYF.

The genes are TRBV30 and TRBJ2-7; D might be TRBD1 or TRBD2, each matching 5 bases. V dropped 7 bases and J dropped 4 bases, with 20 bases sitting between them. CDR3 length: 14 amino acids. Germline assignment: CDR1 GTSNPN and CDR2 SVGIG (reference sequence). The CDR3 sequence is CALKRDNEGYEQYF. In nucleotides, the CDR3 is TGTGCCTTGAAAAGGGATAACGAGGGGTACGAGCAGTACTTC.

This rearrangement joins TRBV9 to TRBJ2-1, with D uncertain. Germline assignment: CDR1 SGDLS and CDR2 YYNGEE. V lost 0 bases and J lost 8, with 9 bases in between. This CDR3 is built from 13 residues. Here the CDR3 DNA reads TGTGCCAGCAGCGTAGTGGTTGGTTATGAGCAGTTCTTC. It specifies CASSVVVGYEQFF.

The rearrangement joins TRBV13 to TRBJ2-7; D possibly matches TRBD1 or TRBD2 (6 bases each). Germline lookup yields CDR1 PRHDT and CDR2 FYEKMQ (reference sequence). The CDR3 sequence is 14 residues long. V gave up 5 bases and J gave up 3 bases, with 14 bases separating them. CDR3 in amino acids: CASSHRRGDYEQYF. CDR3 DNA: TGTGCCAGCAGCCACCGTAGGGGGGACTACGAGCAGTACTTC.

About this clone itself: At one of its ends the junction is not consistent with the germline gene, which may arise from a read error. The chain links TRBV13 to TRBJ1-6, with D possibly being TRBD1 (5 bases). CDR3 length: 16 residues. In germline, CDR1 is PRHDT, CDR2 FYEKMQ (reference sequence). For the CDR3, the DNA is TGTGCCAGCCGCTTCCACGGGGGTTTCGGGGATTCACCCCTCCACTTT. It translates to CASRFHGGFGDSPLHF.

V and J are TRBV5-6 and TRBJ2-3; 13 bases match TRBD2. This CDR3 contains 16 residues. The germline gives CDR1 SGHDT, CDR2 YYEEEE. J was trimmed by 4 bases and V by 5 bases; bases with no gene match: 7. CDR3 residues: CASRTSGGAIADTQYF. CDR3 sequence (DNA): TGTGCCAGCAGAACTAGCGGGGGGGCAATAGCAGATACGCAGTATTTT.

This clone has just one count. The V gene is TRBV9, the J gene TRBJ1-2; D unresolved. Germline assignment: CDR1 SGDLS and CDR2 YYNGEE. The V end lost 0 bases, the J end lost 6 bases, and 12 bases lay between the germline ends. The CDR3 loop spans 14 amino acids. CDR3 nucleotide sequence: TGTGCCAGCAGCGTAGGGTCTGCTGGGGATGGCTACACCTTC. It specifies CASSVGSAGDGYTF.

The J gene is TRBJ2-7, the V gene TRBV9, with 9 positions matching TRBD1. The germline V gene encodes CDR1 SGDLS and CDR2 YYNGEE. The CDR3 has 17 amino acids. Germline trimming cut 3 bases from V and 3 bases from J; bases unmatched to any gene: 13. CDR3 sequence reads: CASSGGGGEDRGYEQYF. CDR3 sequence (DNA): TGTGCCAGCAGCGGCGGCGGGGGAGAGGACAGGGGCTACGAGCAGTACTTC. The full variable domain, completed using reference TRBV9 and TRBJ2-7, is DSGVTQTPKHLITATGQRVTLRCSPRSGDLSVYWYQQSLDQGLQFLIQYYNGEERAKGNILERFSAQQFPDLHSELNLSSLELGDSALYFCASSGGGGEDRGYEQYFGPGTRLTVT.

Turning to this clone: One end of the junction varies from germline; a read error may be responsible. This rearrangement joins TRBV7-7 to TRBJ2-2, with D perhaps given as TRBD1 or TRBD2 (6 bases each). The CDR3 is 15 amino acids. Germline CDR1 and CDR2: SSHAT and FNYEAQ (reference sequence). This CDR3 is CASTSLEGGAGELFF. The CDR3, as DNA: TGTGCTAGCACCTCCCTCGAGGGGGGCGCCGGGGAGCTGTTTTTT. The full variable domain, rest sourced from reference TRBV7-7 and TRBJ2-2, is GAGVSQSPRYKVTKRGQDVTLRCDPISSHATLYWYQQALGQGPEFLTYFNYEAQPDKSGLPSDRFSAERPEGSISTLTIQRTEQRDSAMYRCASTSLEGGAGELFFGEGSRLTVL.

V gene TRBV19 combines with J gene TRBJ1-2, with TRBD1 as a possible D gene (5 bases). The germline V gene has CDR1 LNHDA and CDR2 SQIVND (reference sequence). V was cut by 3 bases and J by 2 bases, with 13 bases left in between. This CDR3 region has 15 residues. CDR3 nucleotide sequence: TGTGCCAGTAGTATCGGGGAGGGGCGCAACTATGGCTACACCTTC. The encoded protein is CASSIGEGRNYGYTF.

The chain uses TRBV5-1 and TRBJ2-2; D gene uncertain. Per germline, CDR1 SGHRS and CDR2 YFSETQ. The CDR3 is made up of 14 amino acids. V gave up 1 base and J gave up 3 bases, with 7 bases separating them. The CDR3 spells CASSLFPDTGELFF. The CDR3 coding sequence is TGCGCCAGCAGCTTGTTCCCAGACACCGGGGAGCTGTTTTTT.

This chain uses TRBV4-1 with TRBJ2-7, with D maybe TRBD2 (6 bases). V was trimmed by 1 base and J by 1 base, leaving 11 bases between them. Per germline, CDR1 MGHRA and CDR2 YSYEKL. The CDR3 loop spans 15 amino acids. CDR3 protein: CASSQAGEGSYEQYF. In DNA, the CDR3 is TGCGCCAGCAGCCAAGCGGGAGAGGGATCCTACGAGCAGTACTTC.